This T cell receptor beta chain was found in a study of radiation and T cells in renal cell carcinoma. About the research overall: Nephrectomy followed 15 Gy stereotactic body radiation by 4 weeks. Study-wide results and caveats: Pretreatment tumor biopsies were lacking, so baseline clonotypes are unknown. From baseline, blood top tumor clonotypes peaked at 2 weeks post-radiation.

This sample's time point: blood 2 weeks post-SBRT. As for treatment: 15 Gy SBRT to primary tumor, nephrectomy 4 weeks later. Clear cell pathology was present in this patient's renal cell carcinoma. The assay was immunoSEQ multiplex PCR, and TCRdb's table has in-frame clones only and misses some. There are around 120,000 clones in the sample; 70% to 90% occur only once, and over 1.5% lies in the top ten. This clone was recorded only once. Antigen specificity is unknown. The sequence came from a woman in her sixties with renal cell carcinoma. This specimen was blood, taken from a patient whose treatment included radiotherapy and nephrectomy.

This chain's CDR3 is CASRDRAYEQYF. CDR3 sequence (DNA): TGTGCCAGCCGTGACAGGGCCTACGAGCAGTACTTC. The V call is TRBV6-5, the J call TRBJ2-7; 7 bases align to TRBD1. Germline V gives CDR1 MNHEY, CDR2 SVGAGI. This CDR3 has 12 residues. J was trimmed by 2 bases and V by 8 bases; bases with no gene match: 3.